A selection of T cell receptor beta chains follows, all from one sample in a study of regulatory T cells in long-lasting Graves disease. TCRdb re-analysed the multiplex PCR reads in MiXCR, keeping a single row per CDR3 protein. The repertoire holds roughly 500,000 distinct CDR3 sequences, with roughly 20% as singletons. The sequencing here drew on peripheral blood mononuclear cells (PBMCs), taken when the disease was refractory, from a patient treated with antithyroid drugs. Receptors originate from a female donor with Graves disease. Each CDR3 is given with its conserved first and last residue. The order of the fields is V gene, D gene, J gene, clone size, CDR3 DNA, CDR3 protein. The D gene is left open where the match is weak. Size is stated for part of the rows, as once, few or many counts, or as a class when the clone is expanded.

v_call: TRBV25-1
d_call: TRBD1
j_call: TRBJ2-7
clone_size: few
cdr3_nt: TGTGCCAGCCGCAGGGGACAGGGGGCTAACGAGCAGTACTTC
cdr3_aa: CASRRGQGANEQYF

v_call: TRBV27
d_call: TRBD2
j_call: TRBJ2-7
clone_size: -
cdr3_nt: TGTGCCAGCAGGACACTTAGCGGGAGGCTCCACTCCTACGAGCAGTACTTC
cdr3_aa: CASRTLSGRLHSYEQYF

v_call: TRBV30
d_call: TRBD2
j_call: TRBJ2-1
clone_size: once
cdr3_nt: TGTGCCTGGAGCCTTAGGGAGGGGCAGTTCTTC
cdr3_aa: CAWSLREGQFF

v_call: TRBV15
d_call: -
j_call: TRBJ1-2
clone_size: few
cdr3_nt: TGTGCCACCAGCAGAGCGCCGGGGCCCGAGGACTATGGCTACACCTTC
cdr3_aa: CATSRAPGPEDYGYTF

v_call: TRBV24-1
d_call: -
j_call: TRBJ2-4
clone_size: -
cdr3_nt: TGTGCCACCAGTGAACCTGGGACTGGGATTCAGTACTTC
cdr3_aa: CATSEPGTGIQYF

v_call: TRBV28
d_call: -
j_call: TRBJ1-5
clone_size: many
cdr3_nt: TGTGCCAGCAGTTTATCCTTCAAAACCCAGGGTGTTCGCAATCAGCCCCAGCATTTT
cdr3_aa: CASSLSFKTQGVRNQPQHF

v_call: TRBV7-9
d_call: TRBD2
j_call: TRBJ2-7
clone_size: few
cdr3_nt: TGTGCCAGCAGCCCGAGACTAGCGGGAGTCGGGGCCCGCTCCTACGAGCAGTACTTC
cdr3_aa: CASSPRLAGVGARSYEQYF

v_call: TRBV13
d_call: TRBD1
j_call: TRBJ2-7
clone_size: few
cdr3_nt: TGTGCCAGCAGCTCGGACAGGGGTGGAGGCGAGCAGTACTTC
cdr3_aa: CASSSDRGGGEQYF

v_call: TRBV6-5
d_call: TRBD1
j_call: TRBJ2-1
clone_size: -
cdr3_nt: TGTGCCAGCAGTTCCGTGACAGGGAAGGGTGAGCAGTTCTTC
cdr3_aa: CASSSVTGKGEQFF

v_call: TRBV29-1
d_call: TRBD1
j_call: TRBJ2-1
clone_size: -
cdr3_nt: TGCAGCGTTGGCGGGGTGGGACAGGGAGTTGGGTGGTTC
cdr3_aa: CSVGGVGQGVGWF

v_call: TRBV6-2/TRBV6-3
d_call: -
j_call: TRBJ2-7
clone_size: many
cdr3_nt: TGTGCCAGCAGACGTACTCAACAGCGCCCCTACGAGCAGTACTTC
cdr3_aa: CASRRTQQRPYEQYF

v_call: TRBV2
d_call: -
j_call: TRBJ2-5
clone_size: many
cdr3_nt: TGTGCCAGCCGGTGGGGGGACCAAGGAGTCGAGACCCAGTACTTC
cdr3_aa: CASRWGDQGVETQYF

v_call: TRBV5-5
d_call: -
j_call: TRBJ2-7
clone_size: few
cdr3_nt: TGTGCCAGCAGCTTGGGTCGGGGACTGATGTCCTACGAGCAGTACTTC
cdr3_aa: CASSLGRGLMSYEQYF

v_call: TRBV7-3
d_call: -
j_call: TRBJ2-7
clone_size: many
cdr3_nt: TGTGCCAGCAGCCCCTCCGGGGGCTACGAGCAGTACTTC
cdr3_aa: CASSPSGGYEQYF

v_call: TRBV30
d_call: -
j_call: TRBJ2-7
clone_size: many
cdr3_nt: TGTGCCTGGAGTATCCAGGGACAAAGCGAGCAGTACTTC
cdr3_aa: CAWSIQGQSEQYF

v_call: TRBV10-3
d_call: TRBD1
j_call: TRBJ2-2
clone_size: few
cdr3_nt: TGTGCCATCAGTGACCCTGGGGACAGGCCCACCGGGGAGCTGTTTTTT
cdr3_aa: CAISDPGDRPTGELFF

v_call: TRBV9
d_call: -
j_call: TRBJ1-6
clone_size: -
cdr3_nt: TGTGCCAGCAGCGGGGGGCGTACTAATTCACCCCTCCACTTT
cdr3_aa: CASSGGRTNSPLHF

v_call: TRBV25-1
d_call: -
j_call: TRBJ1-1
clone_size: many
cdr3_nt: TGTGCCAGCCAACCATACGCGCAGGAGGACACTGAAGCTTTCTTT
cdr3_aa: CASQPYAQEDTEAFF

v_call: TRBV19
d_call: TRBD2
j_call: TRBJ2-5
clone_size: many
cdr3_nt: TGTGCCAGTAGTATAATGAGGACTAGCCATCAAGAGACCCAGTACTTC
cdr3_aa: CASSIMRTSHQETQYF

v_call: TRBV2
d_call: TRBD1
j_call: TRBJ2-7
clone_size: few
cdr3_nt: TGTGCCAGCAGCCACCCCGGACAGGGAACCAACGAGCAGTACTTC
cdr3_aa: CASSHPGQGTNEQYF

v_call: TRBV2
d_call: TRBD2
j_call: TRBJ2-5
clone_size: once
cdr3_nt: TGTGCCAGCAGTGAAGAGCGGCTAGCGGGAGAAAAAGAGACCCAGTACTTC
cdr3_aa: CASSEERLAGEKETQYF

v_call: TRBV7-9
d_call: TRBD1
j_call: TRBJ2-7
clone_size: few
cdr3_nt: TGTGCCAGCAGCTTACGGGACAGGGGCGACTACGAGCAGTACTTC
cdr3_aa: CASSLRDRGDYEQYF

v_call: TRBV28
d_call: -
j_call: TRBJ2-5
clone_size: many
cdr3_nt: TGTGCCAGCAGAACTGACGTAGGGCGCGAGGAGACCCAGTACTTC
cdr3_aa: CASRTDVGREETQYF

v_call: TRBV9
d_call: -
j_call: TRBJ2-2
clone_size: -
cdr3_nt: TGTGCCAGCAGCACCCGCGCGGGGTCAGGGGTGGCCGGGGAGCTGTTTTTT
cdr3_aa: CASSTRAGSGVAGELFF

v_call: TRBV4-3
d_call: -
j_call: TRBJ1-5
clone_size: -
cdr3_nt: TGCGCCAGCAGCCCCTCCGTAGGGGAGCCCCAGCATTTT
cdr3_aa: CASSPSVGEPQHF

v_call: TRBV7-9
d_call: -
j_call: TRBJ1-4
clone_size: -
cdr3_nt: TGTGCCAGCAGCTTCAATAATGAAAAACTGTTTTTT
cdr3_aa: CASSFNNEKLFF

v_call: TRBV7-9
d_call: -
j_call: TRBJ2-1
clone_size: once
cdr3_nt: TGTGCCAGCAGCTCTCCCCCTCAGTTTCCCTACAATGAGCAGTTCTTC
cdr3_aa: CASSSPPQFPYNEQFF

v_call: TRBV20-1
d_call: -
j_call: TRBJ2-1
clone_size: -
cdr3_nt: TGCAGTGCTAGACTAAGGGACATCCCCAGCTCCTACAATGAGCAGTTCTTC
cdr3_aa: CSARLRDIPSSYNEQFF

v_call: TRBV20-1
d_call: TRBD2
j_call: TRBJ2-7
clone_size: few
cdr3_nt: TGCAGTGCTAGACGTCTAGCGGGGGAGCAGTACTTC
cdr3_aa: CSARRLAGEQYF

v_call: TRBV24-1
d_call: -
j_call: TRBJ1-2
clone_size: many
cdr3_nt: TGTGCCACCAGTGATTGGACACAGGAGCTTGGCTACACCTTC
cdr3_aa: CATSDWTQELGYTF

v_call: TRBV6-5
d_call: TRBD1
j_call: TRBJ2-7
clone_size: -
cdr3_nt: TGTGCCAGCAGTTATTCCTTACCGGGACAGGGGGCCGACGAGCAGTACTTC
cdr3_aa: CASSYSLPGQGADEQYF